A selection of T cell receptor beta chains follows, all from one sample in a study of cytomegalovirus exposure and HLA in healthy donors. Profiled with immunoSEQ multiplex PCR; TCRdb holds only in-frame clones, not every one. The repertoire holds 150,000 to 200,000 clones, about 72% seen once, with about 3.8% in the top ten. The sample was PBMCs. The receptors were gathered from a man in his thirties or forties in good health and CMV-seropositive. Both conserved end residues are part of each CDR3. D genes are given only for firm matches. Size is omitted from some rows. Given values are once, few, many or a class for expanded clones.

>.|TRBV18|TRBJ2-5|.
CASSATAGAGEETQYF
TGTGCCAGCTCAGCCACCGCTGGGGCTGGGGAAGAGACCCAGTACTTC
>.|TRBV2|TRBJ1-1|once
CASSENTLNTEAFF
TGTGCCAGCAGTGAGAACACGCTGAACACTGAAGCTTTCTTT
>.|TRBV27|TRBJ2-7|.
CASSLKGKDYEQYF
TGTGCCAGCAGTTTAAAGGGGAAGGACTACGAGCAGTACTTC
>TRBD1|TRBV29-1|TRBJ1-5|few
CSVQDTGGEPQHF
TGCAGCGTCCAAGATACAGGGGGCGAGCCCCAGCATTTT
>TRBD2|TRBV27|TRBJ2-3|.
CASSRTSVSTDTQYF
TGTGCCAGCAGTAGGACTAGCGTCAGCACAGATACGCAGTATTTT
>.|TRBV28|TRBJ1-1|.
CASKGLNTEAFF
TGTGCCAGCAAGGGGTTGAACACTGAAGCTTTCTTT
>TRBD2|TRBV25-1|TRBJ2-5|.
CASSEEASGGVETQYF
TGTGCCAGCAGTGAAGAAGCTAGCGGGGGGGTTGAGACCCAGTACTTC
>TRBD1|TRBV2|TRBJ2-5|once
CASSEAWDRIQETQYF
TGTGCCAGCAGTGAAGCGTGGGACAGAATCCAAGAGACCCAGTACTTC
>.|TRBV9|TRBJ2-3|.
CASSVVARTTDTQYF
TGTGCCAGCAGCGTAGTAGCCAGGACTACAGATACGCAGTATTTT
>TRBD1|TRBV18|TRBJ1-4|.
CASSQPGQELFF
TGTGCCAGCTCACAACCGGGACAGGAACTGTTTTTT
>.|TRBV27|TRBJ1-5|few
CASSLRPPGVSNQPQHF
TGTGCCAGCAGTTTACGCCCCCCAGGGGTGAGCAATCAGCCCCAGCATTTT
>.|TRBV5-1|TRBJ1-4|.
CASSLTGSYEKLFF
TGCGCCAGCAGCTTGACAGGAAGCTATGAAAAACTGTTTTTT
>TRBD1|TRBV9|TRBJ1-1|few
CASSVDRGNTEAFF
TGTGCCAGCAGCGTCGACAGGGGGAACACTGAAGCTTTCTTT
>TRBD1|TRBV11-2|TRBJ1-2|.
CASSLVLQGADDGYTF
TGTGCCAGCAGCTTAGTCCTACAGGGGGCTGACGATGGCTACACCTTC
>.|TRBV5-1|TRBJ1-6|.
CASSFTDGNSPLHF
TGCGCCAGCAGCTTCACCGACGGGAATTCACCCCTCCACTTT
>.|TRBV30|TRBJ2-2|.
CAWSASLGGELFF
TGTGCCTGGAGTGCAAGCCTCGGCGGGGAGCTGTTTTTT
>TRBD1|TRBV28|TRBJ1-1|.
CASSDTGGGGTEAFF
TGTGCCAGCAGTGATACAGGGGGGGGAGGCACTGAAGCTTTCTTT
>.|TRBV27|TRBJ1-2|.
CASSLRGTNYGYTF
TGTGCCAGCAGTTTAAGGGGCACTAACTATGGCTACACCTTC
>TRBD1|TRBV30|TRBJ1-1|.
CAWKEPGQLGTEAFF
TGTGCCTGGAAAGAACCGGGACAGCTAGGCACTGAAGCTTTCTTT
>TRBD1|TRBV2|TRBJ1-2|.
CASSPDRVDYGYTF
TGTGCCAGCAGTCCGGACAGGGTGGACTATGGCTACACCTTC
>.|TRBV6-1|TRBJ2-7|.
CASSEGQRYEQYF
TGTGCCAGCAGTGAAGGACAGAGATACGAGCAGTACTTC
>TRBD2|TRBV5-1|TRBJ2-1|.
CASGGGGYNEQFF
TGCGCCAGCGGCGGGGGGGGTTACAATGAGCAGTTCTTC
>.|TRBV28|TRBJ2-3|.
CASFQAADTQYF
TGTGCCAGCTTTCAAGCCGCAGATACGCAGTATTTT
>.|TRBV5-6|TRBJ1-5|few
CASSLVGHQPQHF
TGTGCCAGCAGCTTGGTTGGCCATCAGCCCCAGCATTTT
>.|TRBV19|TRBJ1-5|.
CASSMYSSNQPQHF
TGTGCCAGTAGTATGTACAGTAGCAATCAGCCCCAGCATTTT
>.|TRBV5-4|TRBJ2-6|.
CASNSRSGANVLTF
TGTGCCAGCAACTCTCGCTCTGGGGCCAACGTCCTGACTTTC
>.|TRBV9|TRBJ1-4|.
CASSVAGTPNEKLFF
TGTGCCAGCAGCGTAGCTGGGACTCCTAATGAAAAACTGTTTTTT
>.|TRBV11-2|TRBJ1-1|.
CASSLEDTEAFF
TGTGCCAGCAGCCTGGAGGACACTGAAGCTTTCTTT
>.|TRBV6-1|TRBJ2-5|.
CASSRLVEETQYF
TGTGCCAGCAGCAGGCTGGTGGAAGAGACCCAGTACTTC